Following are 29 T cell receptor beta chains from one sample sequenced in a study of shared clonotypes between healthy human individuals. The data were produced by immunoSEQ multiplex PCR, yet TCRdb's version contains in-frame clones alone and is incomplete. This sample has millions of clones, with over 90% found just once. Sequencing was done on a sample of naive CD4+ T cells from PBMCs. Subset noted: CD45RA+ positively selected. The receptors stem from a man younger than 30 in good health. Some clones in this sample may be carry-over from other donors' samples.

V usage is TRBV4-1 and J usage is TRBJ2-3; D unclear. Germline V gene data show CDR1 as MGHRA and CDR2 as YSYEKL. There are 16 residues in the CDR3. V was shortened by 0 bases and J by 2 bases, with 12 bases between the two germline ends. In nucleotides, the CDR3 is TGCGCCAGCAGCCAAGAAGGCACATCCTACACAGATACGCAGTATTTT. Translated: CASSQEGTSYTDTQYF.

The chain is built from TRBV9 and TRBJ2-6; no definite D call. Trimming removed 3 bases at V and 0 bases at J, with 10 bases between. Per germline, CDR1 SGDLS and CDR2 YYNGEE. This CDR3 is built from 16 residues. CDR3 in amino acids: CASSADTISGANVLTF. The CDR3 DNA follows: TGTGCCAGCAGCGCCGACACCATCTCTGGGGCCAACGTCCTGACTTTC.

CDR3 sequence (DNA): TGTGCCAGCAGCCCCCAGGGAAAAAGGTACGAGCAGTACTTC. Protein: CASSPQGKRYEQYF. The chain combines TRBV7-9 with TRBJ2-7; D might be TRBD1 (5 bases). The V gene lost 5 bases and the J gene lost 4 bases, with 15 bases spanning the gap. This CDR3 is 14 amino acids long. From germline, CDR1 is SEHNR and CDR2 FQNEAQ (reference sequence).

For the CDR3, the DNA is TGTGCCAGCAGCCCCTGGGCTTCATCCAGGTGGGGAGAGACCCAGTACTTC. Its translation: CASSPWASSRWGETQYF. The chain recombines TRBV5-6 with TRBJ2-5; D is undetermined. The CDR3 totals 17 residues. CDR1 and CDR2 (germline): SGHDT, YYEEEE. Trimming pared 4 bases from V and 4 bases from J, leaving 23 bases between.

The CDR3 coding sequence is TGTGCCAGCAGCACACAGGGACAGGGGATGGTCGATGAGCAGTTCTTC. As protein: CASSTQGQGMVDEQFF. The chain joins TRBV7-3 to TRBJ2-1; TRBD1 matches at 10 bases. V dropped 5 bases and J dropped 8; count of bases not matched to a gene: 12. Germline-derived CDR1 and CDR2 are SGHTA and FQGTGA. The CDR3 runs to 16 residues.

The chain couples TRBV2 to TRBJ1-5; TRBD1 might be the D (5 bases). Trimming stripped 8 bases from V and 7 bases from J, with 24 bases between. This CDR3 spans 16 amino acids. Germline values: CDR1 SNHLY, CDR2 FYNNEI. CDR3 in DNA: TGTGCCAGCGAGGGGATCGAGGCAGGGCTAGGACAGCCCCAGCATTTT. It yields the protein CASEGIEAGLGQPQHF.

This clone was seen only once. This chain connects TRBV4-3 to TRBJ2-1; D remains unclear. V was clipped by 0 bases and J by 7 bases, with 34 bases between them. Germline V gives CDR1 LGHNA, CDR2 YSLEER. The CDR3 spans 22 residues. CDR3 sequence: CASSQDTRRPGRGMGVRNEQFF. The CDR3 DNA sequence: TGCGCCAGCAGCCAAGATACACGACGGCCAGGACGCGGAATGGGTGTCCGGAATGAGCAGTTCTTC.

V usage is TRBV5-1 and J usage is TRBJ2-7; 8 nucleotides match TRBD1. The V segment lost 9 bases and the J segment 4 bases; nucleotides outside the gene matches: 18. Germline CDR1 and CDR2: SGHRS and YFSETQ. The CDR3 spans 16 residues. CDR3: CATSTGARTFEYEQYF. The DNA for the CDR3 is TGCGCCACCTCGACAGGGGCGAGGACTTTTGAGTACGAGCAGTACTTC. Based on the CDR3 plus reference TRBV5-1 and TRBJ2-7, the full variable domain is KAGVTQTPRYLIKTRGQQVTLSCSPISGHRSVSWYQQTPGQGLQFLFEYFSETQRNKGNFPGRFSGRQFSNSRSEMNVSTLELGDSALYLCATSTGARTFEYEQYFGPGTRLTVT.

This chain links TRBV29-1 with TRBJ1-3; D remains ambiguous. Germline V gene lookup returns CDR1 SQVTM and CDR2 ANQGSEA. V lost 0 bases, J lost 4 bases, and 13 bases lay in between. The CDR3 has 15 residues. CDR3 sequence: CSVEELAGSGNTIYF. The CDR3 nucleotides read TGCAGCGTTGAAGAACTTGCGGGATCCGGAAACACCATATATTTT.

The V and J genes are TRBV15 and TRBJ2-1, with D perhaps matching TRBD2 (6 bases). V was shortened by 3 bases and J by 7 bases, with 13 bases between the two germline ends. Looked up from germline, CDR1 is LNHNV and CDR2 is YYDKDF (reference sequence). This CDR3 has 14 residues. The DNA for the CDR3 is TGTGCCACCAGCAGTGGGGACTGGGGTAATGAGCAGTTCTTC. Its translation is CATSSGDWGNEQFF.

In regard to this clone: Other DNA variants within this sample encode the same CDR3. This sequence joins TRBV7-9 and TRBJ1-5; 7 nucleotides line up with TRBD1. V lost 5 bases and J lost 4; bases outside the gene matches: 5. Germline V gene data show CDR1 as SEHNR and CDR2 as FQNEAQ (reference sequence). This CDR3 has 14 amino acids. The CDR3 DNA is TGTGCCAGCAGCCTCGCAGGGGGGAATCAGCCCCAGCATTTT. Translated: CASSLAGGNQPQHF.

The chain is built from TRBV5-1 and TRBJ1-1; possible D gene TRBD1, 5 bases. Germline V gives CDR1 SGHRS, CDR2 YFSETQ. The CDR3 runs 17 residues. V lost 0 bases and J lost 0, with 15 bases in between. The CDR3 spells CASSLGTFRLMNTEAFF. In DNA, the CDR3 is TGCGCCAGCAGCTTGGGGACATTTCGTCTTATGAACACTGAAGCTTTCTTT.

CDR3 DNA sequence: TGTGCCAGCACCCCGGGGACTAGCAGCTACGAGCAGTACTTC. This encodes CASTPGTSSYEQYF. This sequence joins TRBV7-2 and TRBJ2-7; 9 bases fit TRBD2. With V trimmed by 7 bases and J by 3 bases, 7 bases remained unmatched. The germline gives CDR1 SGHTA, CDR2 FQGNSA. The CDR3 has 14 amino acids.

This rearrangement joins TRBV7-9 to TRBJ1-1; 7 bases are shared with TRBD1. The CDR3 covers 12 residues. V gave up 4 bases and J gave up 5 bases; unmatched junction bases: 1. The germline V gene encodes CDR1 SEHNR and CDR2 FQNEAQ (reference sequence). CDR3 sequence: CASSSGGTEAFF. CDR3 DNA sequence: TGTGCCAGCAGCTCAGGGGGGACTGAAGCTTTCTTT.

The rearrangement joins TRBV9 to TRBJ2-3, with D uncertain. The CDR3 length is 14 residues. V lost 3 bases and J 0 bases, leaving 8 bases between the germline ends. Germline CDR1 and CDR2: SGDLS and YYNGEE. CDR3 sequence (DNA): TGTGCCAGCAGCGAGGCCCCCAGCACAGATACGCAGTATTTT. Its protein product is CASSEAPSTDTQYF.

This clone was counted a single time. The gene calls are TRBV7-9 and TRBJ1-2, with D tentatively TRBD1 (5 bases). Trimming took 3 bases from V and 2 from J, leaving 7 bases between them. Germline-derived CDR1 and CDR2 are SEHNR and FQNEAQ (reference sequence). The CDR3 totals 13 residues. The DNA for the CDR3 is TGTGCCAGCAGCTTCGAGGGGAACTATGGCTACACCTTC. Its translation is CASSFEGNYGYTF.

The chain is built from TRBV10-3 and TRBJ2-5; D possibly matches TRBD1 or TRBD2 (5 bases each). CDR1 is ENHRY and CDR2 is SYGVKD in the germline V gene. The V end was cut by 6 bases, the J end by 4 bases, with 12 bases between. This CDR3 is built from 13 residues. CDR3 sequence: CAISGTQGETQYF. As DNA, the CDR3 is TGTGCCATCAGCGGGACCCAGGGAGAGACCCAGTACTTC.

Turning to this clone: Other DNA sequences in the same sample also yield this CDR3. The rearrangement links TRBV6-6 to TRBJ1-1; D not resolved. The V end was cut by 9 bases, the J end by 1 base, with 6 bases between. This CDR3 comprises 11 residues. Germline lookup yields CDR1 MNHNY and CDR2 SVGAGI (reference sequence). The CDR3 DNA follows: TGTGCCAGTAGTCCGAACACTGAAGCTTTCTTT. Translated, it gives CASSPNTEAFF.

The rearrangement joins TRBV5-1 to TRBJ2-2, with D maybe TRBD2 (5 bases). The germline V gene encodes CDR1 SGHRS and CDR2 YFSETQ. This CDR3 has 15 residues. The V and J ends lost 7 bases and 4 bases respectively, with 17 bases between them. The CDR3 DNA follows: TGCGCCAGCCTATCCACCGCGGCGGGCACCGGGGAGCTGTTTTTT. It encodes CASLSTAAGTGELFF. The full variable domain, with the rest looked up from reference TRBV5-1 and TRBJ2-2, is KAGVTQTPRYLIKTRGQQVTLSCSPISGHRSVSWYQQTPGQGLQFLFEYFSETQRNKGNFPGRFSGRQFSNSRSEMNVSTLELGDSALYLCASLSTAAGTGELFFGEGSRLTVL.

This chain links TRBV28 with TRBJ1-5; 8 bases match TRBD1. Trimming at V came to 6 bases and at J to 2 bases, leaving 6 bases not matched to a gene. Germline lookup yields CDR1 MDHEN and CDR2 SYDVKM. CDR3 length equals 15 residues. CDR3 DNA: TGTGCCAGCAGCCGTCCGGGACAGGGCAATCAGCCCCAGCATTTT. This codes for CASSRPGQGNQPQHF.

This CDR3 reads CASSLGDTEAFF. The CDR3 DNA sequence: TGTGCCAGCAGCTTGGGGGACACTGAAGCTTTCTTT. The rearrangement joins TRBV5-8 to TRBJ1-1; D is undetermined. Germline V gene lookup returns CDR1 SGHTS and CDR2 YDEGEE. CDR3 length: 12 residues. Between the trimmed V and J ends, which lost 0 bases and 3 bases, there was a span of 3 bases.

The V gene is TRBV18, the J gene TRBJ2-7; perhaps D is TRBD1 or TRBD2 (6 bases each). The CDR3 is made up of 15 amino acids. The germline gives CDR1 KGHSH, CDR2 LQKENI. Deletions cut 6 bases from V and 7 bases from J, with 22 bases between. This CDR3 reads CASSLNRGTLGEQYF. CDR3 bases: TGTGCCAGCTCCCTGAACCGCGGGACATTAGGGGAGCAGTACTTC.

This chain links TRBV19 with TRBJ1-2; D remains unclear. The germline V gene encodes CDR1 LNHDA and CDR2 SQIVND (reference sequence). The CDR3 loop spans 13 amino acids. Trimming cost V 3 bases and J 5 bases, with 10 bases left between them. CDR3 bases: TGTGCCAGTAGTATCCTCATGAGGTATGGCTACACCTTC. It codes for CASSILMRYGYTF. Variable domain in full (rest from reference TRBV19 and TRBJ1-2): DGGITQSPKYLFRKEGQNVTLSCEQNLNHDAMYWYRQDPGQGLRLIYYSQIVNDFQKGDIAEGYSVSREKKESFPLTVTSAQKNPTAFYLCASSILMRYGYTFGSGTRLTVV.

This chain links TRBV7-9 with TRBJ2-4; the match to TRBD2 covers 9 bases. This CDR3 has 12 residues. Germline CDR1 reads SEHNR; CDR2 reads FQNEAQ (reference sequence). Trimming at V came to 4 bases and at J to 9 bases, leaving 1 base not matched to a gene. CDR3 bases: TGTGCCAGCAGCTCGACTAGCGGCATTCAGTACTTC. Residues: CASSSTSGIQYF.

The CDR3 coding sequence is TGTGCCAGCAGCTCAATAGCGGCCCCGTGGGGGTACAATGAGCAGTTCTTC. Protein product: CASSSIAAPWGYNEQFF. The chain is built from TRBV7-9 and TRBJ2-1; TRBD2 might be the D (6 bases). The CDR3 consists of 17 residues. V was pared by 4 bases and J by 4 bases, with 20 bases between. The germline V gene has CDR1 SEHNR and CDR2 FQNEAQ (reference sequence).

This chain links TRBV9 with TRBJ2-1, with 11 bases aligning to TRBD2. Per the germline V gene, CDR1 is SGDLS and CDR2 is YYNGEE. With 2 bases clipped from V and 2 bases from J, the junction kept 6 bases outside the gene matches. The CDR3 spans 17 residues. The CDR3 DNA follows: TGTGCCAGCAGCGTCGGGCAGGGACTAGCGGCCTACAATGAGCAGTTCTTC. Amino acids: CASSVGQGLAAYNEQFF.

This clone appeared a single time. The chain links TRBV5-8 to TRBJ1-1; D is ambiguous. Germline CDR1 SGHTS, CDR2 YDEGEE. This CDR3 region has 13 residues. V gave up 0 bases and J gave up 4 bases, with 7 bases separating them. This chain's CDR3 is CASSLGRATEAFF. As DNA, the CDR3 is TGTGCCAGCAGCTTGGGGCGGGCCACTGAAGCTTTCTTT.

The rearrangement joins TRBV27 to TRBJ2-2; the D is unclear. Trimming pared 1 base from V and 3 bases from J, leaving 21 bases between. The CDR3 runs 19 residues. Germline V gene lookup returns CDR1 MNHEY and CDR2 SMNVEV (reference sequence). DNA of the CDR3: TGTGCCAGCAGTTTATGGCGGCTAAGGCCTCGCTCGCACACCGGGGAGCTGTTTTTT. Its protein product is CASSLWRLRPRSHTGELFF.

Turning to this clone: This CDR3 is also generated by other DNA sequences in the sample. The chain is built from TRBV2 and TRBJ1-5; D gene ambiguous. Per the germline V gene, CDR1 is SNHLY and CDR2 is FYNNEI. This CDR3 contains 14 residues. V lost 3 bases and J 5 bases, leaving 11 bases between the germline ends. CDR3 coding DNA: TGTGCCAGCAGTGATTCGGGGAGGGATCAGCCCCAGCATTTT. Its translation: CASSDSGRDQPQHF.